This T cell receptor (beta chain) stems from a study of T cells in tumors after PD-1 blockade. Study-level background: Each patient got pembrolizumab 200 mg every 3 weeks or cemiplimab 350 mg every 2 weeks. Mean per blood sample: roughly 100,000 templates (about 21,000-290,000), approximately 37,000 unique clonotypes. Daily vismodegib 150 mg continued in a subset of anti-PD-1-treated patients. Study outcomes and limitations: Peripheral recruitment is suggested, as some novel exhausted tumor clones were in pre-treatment blood.

TCRdb's copy holds only in-frame clones and misses some; the assay was immunoSEQ multiplex PCR. Here the sample spans about 48,000 clones, 81% being singletons. V lost 6 bases, J lost 7 bases, and 4 bases stayed unmatched. Germline assignment: CDR1 MNHEY and CDR2 SVGAGI. The CDR3 runs 14 residues. With respect to this clone: Its antigen is currently unknown.

This specimen was PBMCs, taken before anti-PD-1 treatment. This rearrangement joins TRBV6-5 to TRBJ1-6, with 9 bases lining up with TRBD1. The receptor comes from a human donor with basal cell carcinoma. CDR3 nucleotide sequence: TGTGCCAGCAGCCCCGGGACAGGGAATTCACCCCTCCACTTT. Translation: CASSPGTGNSPLHF.